This T cell receptor (beta chain) was sequenced during a study of blood T cells in healthy people across ages. Points on this clonotype: The antigen is not known.

For the second PCR, which ran for about 6 to 11 cycles, a sample-barcoded 5' primer and a J-beta primer mix were used. TCRdb reanalysed the 5' RACE reads using MiXCR and keeps one entry per CDR3 protein. This table has 500,000 to 600,000 distinct CDR3 sequences, about 26% appearing once. General observations from the study: Measured against age, TCR beta diversity per million T cells decreased in a roughly linear manner.

The germline V gene has CDR1 DFQATT and CDR2 SNEGSKA (reference sequence). This CDR3 contains 14 residues. There were at least 6 micrograms of total RNA extracted from every sample. Sequences were obtained from blood. The chain joins TRBV20-1 to TRBJ2-5, with TRBD2 identical over 11 bases. The J call is uncertain, as TRBJ2-7 better fits the DNA end. The clonotype was recovered from an older woman in good health. CDR3 in amino acids: CSASKTSGIYEQYF. CDR3 DNA sequence: TGCAGTGCTAGTAAGACTAGCGGGATCTACGAGCAGTACTTC.